Described below is a single T cell receptor beta chain sequence and its context. No cognate antigen has been identified for it. Nothing much larger sits one base from this clone, and base qualities are not available. This entry comes from a study of shared clonotypes between healthy human individuals (dated by TCRdb to the early 2020s). In terms of the full investigation: A few men and a couple of women, aged 18 to 49 years, made up the cohort. For each donor, CD4 naive and CD4 memory were each given three plates, CD8 naive was given two plates, and CD8 memory was given one plate. To estimate repertoire size and how much clonotype sharing occurs between individuals, the study deeply sequenced the blood TCR repertoires of five healthy adults. To increase sequencing depth and limit assay-specific biases, TCR repertoire library preparation and sequencing were carried out by different laboratories using diverse techniques. Between about 0.94 and 8.9 billion PBMCs per donor were obtained by leukapheresis.

Using the deep immunoSEQ assay, TCR CDR3 regions were amplified from genomic DNA by multiplex PCR. Extracted genomic DNA from each cell subset was distributed evenly across all wells of several immunoSEQ 96-well plates, and each plate was treated as a replicate. Each replicate PCR for sorted subsets received roughly 200 ng genomic DNA, equal to roughly 30,000 T cell genomes. Purified libraries were measured with a Qubit 3.0 fluorometer, size-checked on a Bioanalyzer 2100, and measured again with the KAPA Library Quantification kit. Every immunoSEQ 96-well plate was sequenced on a dedicated single-read 150-cycle Illumina NextSeq 550 flow cell. The original pipeline was this. Because the immunoSEQ output held only junctional sequences and lacked quality scores, the filtering could not match the filtering applied to full-length reads. To assign V/J genes and CDR3, sequences were annotated against IMGT germline references using PyIR, a Python wrapper for IgBLAST v1.9. Any read was removed if the V/J assignment was weak (E-value above 1e-6), the CDR3 was missing, or the read contained stop codons, out-of-frame junctions, or ambiguous translated residues. V3J clonotypes were defined as sequences sharing an identical inferred V gene, J gene, and CDR3 amino acid sequence. The percentage overlap between two repertoires was calculated by dividing the number of shared unique clonotypes by the size of the smaller repertoire. Repertoire richness was assessed with RTK rarefaction, the Chao1 estimator, and Recon v2.1 estimates of unobserved clonotypes. Generation probabilities for all TCRbeta clonotypes obtained by the gDNA method from a handful of donors were computed using OLGA. TCRdb mirrors the immuneACCESS table, restricted to in-frame sequences. Some clones are absent from its copies; in checked studies, under half trace to an unresolved V gene, and the reason for the others is unknown. V, J and clone size derive from that table, while D and trimming were established from the DNA sequence. Present in this sample are 950,000 to 1,300,000 clones, approximately 76% of which were seen just once. The ten most abundant clones make up roughly 1.4% of the sample.

Donors were healthy HIV-negative adults with no recently reported acute infections or vaccinations. Only Caucasian adults living in Nashville, Tennessee, USA were represented among the donors. CD4+ T cells were enriched through magnetic negative selection, after which naive cells were positively selected on CD45RA and the remaining negative fraction served as the memory subset. Blood was collected by leukapheresis, and PBMCs were isolated by Ficoll-Histopaque density gradient centrifugation and then cryopreserved in liquid nitrogen vapor phase. Analytical flow cytometry was used to check the purity and quantity of every magnetically sorted T cell population. Genomic DNA was isolated from every sorted fraction and measured by UV absorbance on a Nanodrop 2000c. Summary of the overall study and its limitations: Based on pairwise subsampling, the degree of clonotype sharing among donors was expected to be affected by sequencing depth. Naive subsets generally had larger estimated clonotype richness than memory subsets did. Incomplete sequencing was indicated by rarefaction of sorted-subset datasets, despite the large sequencing depth. The small number of donors limited the genetic and exposure-history diversity represented. Sharing across several donors was observed for approximately 4.6% of naive CD4, over 3% of naive CD8, over 2% of memory CD4, and roughly 0.4% of memory CD8 clonotypes. Compared with non-shared clonotypes, clonotypes shared by all four sorted-subset donors had higher generation probabilities. Sampling was restricted to blood, and TCR repertoires in tissue are likely to differ from TCR repertoires in blood.

Sequenced material: memory CD4+ T cells sorted from blood. The cell subset or site label of this sample denotes: CD45RA-negative fraction. This clonotype was obtained from a man aged 18 to 30 in good health.

The CDR3 protein sequence reads: CASSMASYEQYF. The base sequence is TGTGCCAGCAGTATGGCCTCCTACGAGCAGTACTTC. The sequence joins TRBV28 to TRBJ2-7; the D gene lacks a confident call. A distance of 5 bases separates the germline ends of V and J, which lose 5 bases and 0 bases respectively. Counted from cysteine to phenylalanine, this CDR3 has 12 amino acids. The kept DNA is CDR3 alone, 36 bases in frame from the first base. The germline V gene gives CDR1 as MDHEN and CDR2 as SYDVKM.